This is a list of T cell receptor beta chains from one sample in a study of shared clonotypes between healthy human individuals. Repertoires were generated with immunoSEQ multiplex PCR, while TCRdb's copy carries only in-frame clones and drops some. The sample lists under 1 million clones, just over 95% occurring once. What was sequenced was naive CD8+ T cells sorted from blood. These receptors came from a man younger than 45 in good health. Both conserved end residues are part of each CDR3. A D gene is named only where the DNA matches it firmly. The size of a clone is reported for some rows only, either as once, few or many, or as a class for expanded clones.

d_gene	v_gene	j_gene	abundance	CDR3nt	CDR3aa
-	TRBV9	TRBJ2-1	few	TGTGCCAGCAGCGTAGAAGATTACAATGAGCAGTTCTTC	CASSVEDYNEQFF
TRBD2	TRBV5-1	TRBJ2-4	-	TGCGCCAGCAGCTTGGGGGTACTAGCGGAGCGGGGAGGGAACATTCAGTACTTC	CASSLGVLAERGGNIQYF
-	TRBV19	TRBJ2-1	-	TGTGCCAGTAGGATAGCCCCGGTGGACAATGAGCAGTTCTTC	CASRIAPVDNEQFF
TRBD1	TRBV11-2	TRBJ2-7	-	TGTGCCAGCAGCTCCACCGGGACAGGGGGCGGCGAGCAGTACTTC	CASSSTGTGGGEQYF
-	TRBV6-4	TRBJ2-1	-	TGTGCCAGCAGTGCCGGTTACAATGAGCAGTTCTTC	CASSAGYNEQFF
-	TRBV15	TRBJ2-1	once	TGTGCCACCAGCAGAGATCGTGTCCAGCGGGCAGACAATGAGCAGTTCTTC	CATSRDRVQRADNEQFF
-	TRBV7-9	TRBJ1-5	-	TGTGCCAGCAGTGGGGGGCAGAGTAGCAATCAGCCCCAGCATTTT	CASSGGQSSNQPQHF
TRBD2	TRBV5-1	TRBJ2-1	-	TGCGCCAGCACTGGGGATAGCGGGAGCCCCAGTATCTACAATGAGCAGTTCTTC	CASTGDSGSPSIYNEQFF
TRBD1	TRBV7-9	TRBJ1-1	-	TGTGCCAGCAGCTTACTTGATAGGGGGCAAGGTGAAGCTTTCTTT	CASSLLDRGQGEAFF
TRBD1	TRBV6-5	TRBJ2-1	-	TGTGCCAGCAGCCTTCAGGGGGACAATGAGCAGTTCTTC	CASSLQGDNEQFF
-	TRBV7-9	TRBJ2-5	-	TGTGCCAGCAGCTTACCTCCACAGACGGTCCAAGAGACCCAGTACTTC	CASSLPPQTVQETQYF
TRBD2	TRBV7-9	TRBJ2-6	-	TGTGCCAGCAGCTTATTAGCGGGGAGTAGTGGGGCCAACGTCCTGACTTTC	CASSLLAGSSGANVLTF
-	TRBV5-1	TRBJ2-2	-	TGCGCCAGCAGCTTGGTCTTTTTCGAGTTTGGAAAAAACACCGGGGAGCTGTTTTTT	CASSLVFFEFGKNTGELFF
-	TRBV4-3	TRBJ2-7	-	TGCGCCAGCAGCCAAGAAACCTCGGGCGGCTACGAGCAGTACTTC	CASSQETSGGYEQYF
-	TRBV5-8	TRBJ1-2	-	TGTGCCAGCAGCTTGGGGTCTCAATCCTATGGCTACACCTTC	CASSLGSQSYGYTF
-	TRBV9	TRBJ2-7	-	TGTGCCAGCAGCGTAGGGGGGACGGGCGAGCAGTACTTC	CASSVGGTGEQYF
TRBD1	TRBV7-8	TRBJ2-5	-	TGTGCCAGCAGCTCCCCCTTTGGACAGGGAGCCCAAGAGACCCAGTACTTC	CASSSPFGQGAQETQYF
-	TRBV7-2	TRBJ2-2	-	TGTGCCAGCAGCAATATAAACACCGGGGAGCTGTTTTTT	CASSNINTGELFF
TRBD1	TRBV27	TRBJ2-7	-	TGTGCCAGCAGTTTATGGACAGGGAGCTCCTACGAGCAGTACTTC	CASSLWTGSSYEQYF
-	TRBV6-6	TRBJ2-3	-	TGTGCCACCGAGGGGCGGGTTTTTCGGACAGATACGCAGTATTTT	CATEGRVFRTDTQYF
TRBD1	TRBV28	TRBJ2-7	-	TGTGCCAGCAGTTTAGGACAGGGGGCGCTCAACGAGCAGTACTTC	CASSLGQGALNEQYF
TRBD1	TRBV9	TRBJ2-3	-	TGTGCCAGCAGCGTCGAGGGGGCCACAGATACGCAGTATTTT	CASSVEGATDTQYF